This TCR beta chain derives from a study of T cell responses to AZD1222 COVID-19 vaccine (dated by TCRdb to the early 2020s). Notes on the research overall: Because spike-specific TCR depth and breadth did not differ between the two schedules, AZD1222 recipients who got a second dose at roughly 4 weeks were pooled with those who got a second dose at roughly 12 weeks. A total of more than 230 trial participants underwent TCR sequencing, of whom some 210 received two doses of AZD1222 and about 25 received two doses of the MenACWY control vaccine. Enrollment into the trials was organized by age into subgroups of 18-55, 56-69 and 70-plus years, and those subgroups contained roughly 150, 30 and 60 TCR-sequenced participants, respectively.

What the research found in general, with its limitations: Vaccine-associated CD4 TCRs spanned the whole spike protein, with dominant responses in regions 160-218 and 743-854. After two AZD1222 doses, both the breadth and the depth of spike-specific TCRs were significantly higher than at day 0 and than in MenACWY recipients. Participants were mostly white British, with more females than males. The authors suggested clonal diversity may have been underestimated. The 56-69-year group was small, and its depth increase did not reach significance, likely because of low power. Because no day 14 peak-response samples were available, the repertoires could be characterized only after the peak T cell response. Reportedly, almost half of the unique spike-specific TCRs recognized epitopes lying outside the regions that are mutated in the B.1.351 and B.1.1.7 variants. Conclusions about previously exposed vaccinees were limited because only six AZD1222 recipients were SARS-CoV-2 seropositive at baseline.

The time point label, read with the paper, signifies: baseline before first vaccination. Vaccinee samples came from UK trials COV001 and COV002, including a single-blind randomized controlled phase 2/3 trial of AZD1222 (ChAdOx1 nCoV-19) in healthy adults. For TCRbeta chain sequencing, PBMC samples were collected from trial participants at day 0 and at day 28 after the second dose. CDR1 LNHDA and CDR2 SQIVND were looked up in the germline V gene (reference sequence). Measured from the cysteine to the phenylalanine, the CDR3 is 15 residues long. Here the CDR3 DNA is all that survives: 45 bases in frame from base 1. V is shortened by 2 bases, J by 5 bases, and the region joining them spans 13 bases. As for this clone: Its antigen is not yet known. Base qualities are not at hand, and no much larger clone is one base apart.

The CDR3 regions of human TCRbeta chains were analyzed by immunosequencing. Regarding the original processing steps: TCRs in the repertoires were compared against a reference library of SARS-CoV-2-specific TCRs that had been generated with the MIRA antigen-specificity platform. Breadth was defined as the fraction of unique TCRs that were SARS-CoV-2-associated, and depth was defined as the fraction of total T cells that were SARS-CoV-2-associated. Using the MIRA data, every spike-specific TCR was mapped to the spike region that the TCR reacted to and assigned to either a CD4 or a CD8 class. Log10-transformed breadth and depth values were compared by one-way ANOVA with Sidak's multiple comparisons tests. TCRdb re-hosts the immuneACCESS table, in-frame sequences only. Its copies lack some clones; in the studies checked, an unresolved V gene accounts for under half of them, and the cause for the rest is not known. Clone size and the V and J calls come from that table; the DNA yielded D and trimming. The sample table shows about 100,000 clones, and about nine tenths are seen once. In total, the top ten clones hold approximately 19% of the sample.

The sample in question was peripheral blood, obtained on day 0 of AZD1222 vaccination. This clonotype originated in an adult in good health. Here the chain combines TRBV19 and TRBJ2-1, with the D segment possibly TRBD1 or TRBD2, each aligning over 6 bases. The DNA sequence is given as TGTGCCAGTAGTATAATGGGTGGGGGGCACAATGAGCAGTTCTTC. The resulting protein is CASSIMGGGHNEQFF.